The TCR beta chain described here comes from a study of beta chain features in type 1 diabetes. Note on this clone: As yet, its antigen is unknown.

Since all of the isolated RNA was reverse transcribed, expressed TCRB transcripts were what got sequenced. The assay was immunoSEQ multiplex PCR, and TCRdb's table has in-frame clones only and misses some. The sample has hundreds of thousands of clones, about a tenth seen once. The germline V gene encodes CDR1 SGDLS and CDR2 YYNGEE. The trim removed 3 bases at V and 1 base at J, leaving 7 bases unmatched. The CDR3 is 16 residues long. Study-level results: Across all four CD4+ subsets, people with type 1 diabetes showed modestly shorter TCRB CDR3s. Patients with type 1 diabetes showed fewer VDJ junction insertions and more deletions.

This sequence joins TRBV9 and TRBJ1-1; 9 positions agree with TRBD1. The clonotype was recovered from a man aged 25 to 45 with type 1 diabetes. The sample consisted of naive CD4+ T cells from blood. CDR3 in amino acids: CASSDGTGKPNTEAFF. The CDR3 DNA sequence: TGTGCCAGCAGCGATGGGACAGGGAAGCCGAACACTGAAGCTTTCTTT. Variable domain in full (rest from reference TRBV9 and TRBJ1-1): DSGVTQTPKHLITATGQRVTLRCSPRSGDLSVYWYQQSLDQGLQFLIQYYNGEERAKGNILERFSAQQFPDLHSELNLSSLELGDSALYFCASSDGTGKPNTEAFFGQGTRLTVV.